Below are 16 T cell receptor beta chains sequenced from a single sample in a study of PD-L1 blockade in urothelial cancer (TCRdb year 2017). The library was produced with the immunoSEQ multiplex PCR assay. TCRdb holds this immuneACCESS table with in-frame rearrangements only. Some clones are missing; in checked studies, unresolved V genes explain under half, and the rest has no known cause. Recorded for this sample are about 85,000 clones; more than 70% of them occurred a single time. The ten largest clones add up to 13% to 15% of the sample. This specimen's time point label, interpreted: pretreatment peripheral blood. The sample here was PBMCs, taken around atezolizumab (anti-PD-L1) treatment. The receptors come from a man in his 60s with urothelial cancer.

CDR3 nucleotide sequence: TGCGCCAGCAGCCAGGGAAGAAGCGGGGGGGCCGGTACGCAGTATTTT. Amino acid sequence: CASSQGRSGGAGTQYF. The J gene is TRBJ2-3, the V gene TRBV4-1, with TRBD2 identical over 10 bases. Germline lookup yields CDR1 MGHRA and CDR2 YSYEKL. This CDR3 spans 16 amino acids. Trimming at V came to 3 bases and at J to 8 bases, leaving 11 bases not matched to a gene.

This clone was detected a few times. The chain couples TRBV19 to TRBJ1-2; 7 bases are a match to TRBD1. The CDR3 contains 14 residues. Per the germline V gene, CDR1 is LNHDA and CDR2 is SQIVND (reference sequence). Trimming took 4 bases from V and 2 from J; bases not matched to a gene: 4. The CDR3 coding sequence is TGTGCCAGTAGTAGGGACAGAGAAAACTATGGCTACACCTTC. The encoded protein is CASSRDRENYGYTF.

J is TRBJ2-5 and V is TRBV6-1, with TRBD2 as a possible D gene (6 bases). V shed 3 bases and J shed 3 bases, with 20 bases lying between them. Germline V lookup: CDR1 MNHNS, CDR2 SASEGT. This CDR3 has 17 residues. The CDR3 sequence is CASSDPGGTQNKETQYF. Here the CDR3 DNA reads TGTGCCAGCAGTGACCCGGGTGGGACTCAGAATAAAGAGACCCAGTACTTC.

The chain carries TRBV5-1 and TRBJ1-5; a possible D gene is TRBD1 (5 bases). With 5 bases removed from V and 5 bases from J, the gap between germline ends came to 14 bases. Germline V gene sequence: CDR1 SGHRS, CDR2 YFSETQ. The CDR3 has 14 residues. CDR3 protein: CASRDTGGDQPQHF. In DNA, the CDR3 is TGCGCCAGCAGGGACACAGGAGGGGATCAGCCCCAGCATTTT.

About this clone: The sample holds other DNA sequences that translate to the same CDR3. V and J are TRBV6-5 and TRBJ2-7; 8 bases are shared with TRBD2. Looked up from germline, CDR1 is MNHEY and CDR2 is SVGAGI. The J segment lost 2 bases and the V segment lost 0 bases, leaving 0 bases of the junction unmatched. The CDR3 runs 14 residues. CDR3 residues: CASSYSSGTYEQYF. Here the CDR3 DNA reads TGTGCCAGCAGTTACTCTAGCGGGACCTACGAGCAGTACTTC.

This clone was detected once. The V and J genes are TRBV30 and TRBJ1-4; 9 bases fit TRBD1. The CDR3 contains 13 residues. Unmatched junction bases numbered 1, after V lost 4 bases and J lost 4 bases. Germline V gene sequence: CDR1 GTSNPN, CDR2 SVGIG (reference sequence). The CDR3 loop is CAWNRGLNEKLFF. The CDR3 nucleotides read TGTGCCTGGAACAGGGGGCTTAATGAAAAACTGTTTTTT.

J is TRBJ2-3 and V is TRBV6-1; 7 bases map to TRBD1. The V gene's germline CDR1 is MNHNS and CDR2 SASEGT. The CDR3 is 14 amino acids. The V gene end was trimmed by 2 bases and the J gene end by 4 bases; junction bases not matched to a gene: 3. The CDR3 nucleotides are TGTGCCAGCAGTGAACAGGGGGACGCAGATACGCAGTATTTT. Protein: CASSEQGDADTQYF.

This clone was counted between two and nine times. This chain links TRBV15 with TRBJ2-7; 9 bases are shared with TRBD2. This CDR3 has 16 residues. Germline CDR1 is LNHNV and CDR2 is YYDKDF (reference sequence). V trimming: 9 bases; J trimming: 2 bases; junction bases outside the gene matches: 14. The CDR3 reads CATTNELAGQPYEQYF. DNA for the CDR3: TGTGCCACGACCAACGAACTAGCGGGTCAACCCTACGAGCAGTACTTC.

The gene calls are TRBV4-1 and TRBJ2-6; a possible D gene is TRBD2 (5 bases). The CDR3 runs to 16 residues. Germline lookup yields CDR1 MGHRA and CDR2 YSYEKL. Trimming removed 4 bases from V and 2 bases from J, with 12 bases in between. CDR3 amino acids: CASSPEGGAGANVLTF. The CDR3 nucleotides read TGCGCCAGCAGCCCCGAGGGTGGAGCTGGGGCCAACGTCCTGACTTTC.

This chain joins TRBV5-5 and TRBJ2-7; 12 bases fit TRBD1. Germline values: CDR1 SGHKS, CDR2 YYEKEE (reference sequence). J lost 4 bases, V lost 1 base, and 3 bases had no gene match. This CDR3 contains 15 residues. For the CDR3, the DNA is TGTGCCAGCAGCTTGAGGGGACAGGGGGCATACGAGCAGTACTTC. Its protein product is CASSLRGQGAYEQYF.

J is TRBJ2-7 and V is TRBV6-5, with TRBD1 as a possible D gene (6 bases). V was trimmed by 6 bases and J by 2 bases, leaving 8 bases between them. This CDR3 region has 12 residues. CDR1 and CDR2 (germline): MNHEY, SVGAGI. CDR3 protein: CASRQGPYEQYF. The CDR3, as DNA: TGTGCCAGCAGACAGGGTCCCTACGAGCAGTACTTC.

This clone was counted a single time. The rearrangement links TRBV19 to TRBJ2-7; TRBD1 matches 12 bases. The CDR3 is 16 residues long. Trimming removed 5 bases from V and 4 bases from J; junction bases left unmatched: 9. Looked up from germline, CDR1 is LNHDA and CDR2 is SQIVND (reference sequence). DNA for the CDR3: TGTGCCAGTAGTCCCAATTGGGACAGGGGGCCTTACGAGCAGTACTTC. The encoded protein is CASSPNWDRGPYEQYF.

The chain carries TRBV27 and TRBJ2-7; TRBD1 agrees at 7 bases. CDR3 length: 13 amino acids. Germline CDR1 reads MNHEY; CDR2 reads SMNVEV (reference sequence). J was trimmed by 0 bases and V by 4 bases; bases with no gene match: 0. The CDR3, as DNA: TGTGCCAGCAGTTGGGACAGCTCCTACGAGCAGTACTTC. Protein sequence: CASSWDSSYEQYF.

The chain has TRBV28 and TRBJ1-5, with D unresolved. The V gene lost 4 bases and the J gene lost 2 bases, with 12 bases spanning the gap. This CDR3 has 15 residues. Germline-derived CDR1 and CDR2 are MDHEN and SYDVKM. CDR3 sequence (DNA): TGTGCCAGCAGTTCGACGGGGTTCGGCAATCAGCCCCAGCATTTT. Translating gives CASSSTGFGNQPQHF.

The chain is built from TRBV7-3 and TRBJ2-1, with a weak D call TRBD1 (5 bases). Trimming removed 5 bases at V and 2 bases at J, with 13 bases between. The germline CDR1 and CDR2 sequences are SGHTA and FQGTGA. The CDR3 contains 15 residues. In DNA, the CDR3 is TGTGCCAGCAGCCCCTGGGCAGGGACCTACAATGAGCAGTTCTTC. It specifies CASSPWAGTYNEQFF.

The chain uses TRBV11-2 and TRBJ2-2; 9 bases match TRBD1. After removal of 5 bases from V and 6 bases from J, the junction contained 1 base not matched to a gene. This CDR3 has 13 residues. Germline V CDR1 and CDR2: SGHAT, FQNNGV. Here the CDR3 reads CASSRQGAGELFF. For the CDR3, the DNA is TGTGCCAGCAGCCGACAGGGGGCCGGGGAGCTGTTTTTT. Complete variable domain (other parts from reference TRBV11-2 and TRBJ2-2): EAGVAQSPRYKIIEKRQSVAFWCNPISGHATLYWYQQILGQGPKLLIQFQNNGVVDDSQLPKDRFSAERLKGVDSTLKIQPAKLEDSAVYLCASSRQGAGELFFGEGSRLTVL.